The 23 T cell receptor beta chains in this list originate from one sample, sequenced in a study of blood T cell repertoires in COVID-19. The method was immunoSEQ multiplex PCR; TCRdb's version includes in-frame clones alone and lacks a portion of them. Among more than 25,000 clones listed, 84% were seen once. The sequenced sample consisted of peripheral blood. The receptors come from a man older than 75 with active COVID-19.

The chain combines TRBV14 with TRBJ1-2, with TRBD1 matching over 7 bases. Trimming cost V 5 bases and J 5 bases; bases outside gene matches: 11. Germline loops: CDR1 SGHDN, CDR2 FVKESK. This CDR3 spans 15 amino acids. CDR3 region: CASSDHDRVSYGYTF. CDR3 DNA: TGTGCCAGCAGCGATCACGACAGGGTGTCGTATGGCTACACCTTC.

J is TRBJ1-2 and V is TRBV5-1; D is unresolved. Germline V gene lookup returns CDR1 SGHRS and CDR2 YFSETQ. The CDR3 is 15 amino acids. V was pared by 5 bases and J by 0 bases, with 14 bases between. As DNA, the CDR3 is TGCGCCAGCAGTAGGCAGCCGACATCTAACTATGGCTACACCTTC. Encoded protein: CASSRQPTSNYGYTF.

This clone was counted once. The chain links TRBV3-1 (or the pseudogene TRBV3-2) to TRBJ1-3; D is possibly TRBD1 (6 bases). V lost 4 bases, J lost 4 bases, and 11 bases lay in between. The CDR3 has 14 amino acids. The germline gives CDR1 LGHDT, CDR2 YNNKEL (reference sequence). The CDR3 is CASSPWTEGNTIYF. CDR3 coding DNA: TGTGCCAGCAGCCCCTGGACAGAGGGAAACACCATATATTTT.

This clone was counted between two and nine times. This chain connects TRBV6-6 to TRBJ1-1, with 10 bases aligning to TRBD1. Losses at the gene ends were 5 bases for V and 7 bases for J; bases not matched to a gene: 7. This CDR3 spans 14 amino acids. Germline lookup yields CDR1 MNHNY and CDR2 SVGAGI (reference sequence). CDR3 coding DNA: TGTGCCAGCAGTCCGGACAGGGGGGACTTTGAAGCTTTCTTT. This encodes CASSPDRGDFEAFF.

J is TRBJ1-1 and V is TRBV9; no firm D call. The CDR3 totals 13 residues. V lost 1 base, J lost 1 base, and 5 bases lay in between. Germline lookup yields CDR1 SGDLS and CDR2 YYNGEE. CDR3: CASSVSGNTEAFF. The CDR3 bases are TGTGCCAGCAGCGTATCAGGGAACACTGAAGCTTTCTTT.

V gene TRBV3-1 (or the pseudogene TRBV3-2) combines with J gene TRBJ2-7; a weak D match, TRBD1 (5 bases). CDR3 length equals 14 residues. The germline V gene encodes CDR1 LGHDT and CDR2 YNNKEL (reference sequence). Trimming cost V 4 bases and J 3 bases, with 13 bases left between them. The CDR3 here is CASSRSGQGYEQYF. CDR3 bases: TGTGCCAGCAGCCGCTCAGGGCAGGGCTACGAGCAGTACTTC.

This rearrangement joins TRBV21-1 to TRBJ2-2; TRBD2 was called by the table and not checked on the DNA. TRBV21-1 is a listed pseudogene. The length of the CDR3 is 15 residues. CDR3 protein: CASSKDNSDTGELFF. The CDR3 DNA follows: TGTGCCAGCAGCAAAGATAATTCCGACACCGGGGAGCTGTTTTTT.

The chain is built from TRBV30 and TRBJ2-3; D ambiguous. Germline V gene data show CDR1 as GTSNPN and CDR2 as SVGIG (reference sequence). V gave up 4 bases and J gave up 2 bases, with 13 bases separating them. This CDR3 is built from 14 residues. CDR3 protein: CAWTPAYLTDTQYF. The CDR3 nucleotides read TGTGCCTGGACTCCTGCCTACCTCACAGATACGCAGTATTTT.

The chain carries TRBV5-1 and TRBJ2-5; TRBD2 agrees at 10 bases. The CDR3 runs to 15 residues. V was pared by 4 bases and J by 5 bases, with 8 bases of the junction left unmatched. The germline gives CDR1 SGHRS, CDR2 YFSETQ. The CDR3 DNA follows: TGCGCCAGCAGCCCATTGACTAGCGGGCCGGAGACCCAGTACTTC. Translated, it gives CASSPLTSGPETQYF.

The chain recombines TRBV10-3 with TRBJ2-2, with TRBD2 matching over 16 bases. The V gene end was trimmed by 6 bases and the J gene end by 4 bases; junction bases not matched to a gene: 8. Germline V lookup: CDR1 ENHRY, CDR2 SYGVKD. The CDR3 runs to 18 residues. CDR3 in DNA: TGTGCCATCAGGCCCGGGACTAGCGGGGGGGCCGTCACCGGGGAGCTGTTTTTT. This gives the protein CAIRPGTSGGAVTGELFF.

This chain uses TRBV7-9 with TRBJ2-4; TRBD2 matches 7 bases. The V gene's germline CDR1 is SEHNR and CDR2 FQNEAQ (reference sequence). The CDR3 covers 14 residues. The V segment lost 7 bases and the J segment 0 bases; nucleotides outside the gene matches: 3. The CDR3 bases are TGTGCCAGCACTACGGGGGGAGCCAAAAACATTCAGTACTTC. It encodes CASTTGGAKNIQYF.

This rearrangement joins TRBV6-5 to TRBJ2-2; tentatively, D is TRBD2 (5 bases). CDR1 is MNHEY, CDR2 SVGAGI, per germline. CDR3 length equals 13 residues. The V and J ends lost 6 bases and 6 bases respectively, with 11 bases between them. The CDR3 is CASSTDFPGELFF. CDR3 DNA sequence: TGTGCCAGCAGCACGGACTTTCCCGGGGAGCTGTTTTTT.

This chain connects TRBV27 to TRBJ2-7; D is perhaps TRBD2 (7 bases). The CDR3 spans 14 residues. Trimming shortened V by 6 bases and J by 6 bases, and 18 bases separated the two germline ends. The germline V gene has CDR1 MNHEY and CDR2 SMNVEV (reference sequence). CDR3: CASRRGGATSEQYF. CDR3 DNA: TGTGCCAGCAGACGCGGGGGCGCGACGAGCGAGCAGTACTTC.

This clone has just one count. V is TRBV6-5 and J is TRBJ1-3, with D tentatively TRBD1 (5 bases). The CDR3 is 16 amino acids. Germline CDR1 reads MNHEY; CDR2 reads SVGAGI. V lost 3 bases to trimming and J lost 0 bases, with 12 bases between them. The CDR3 nucleotides read TGTGCCAGCAGTTATCAATCGACAGTCTCTGGAAACACCATATATTTT. It translates to CASSYQSTVSGNTIYF.

The J gene is TRBJ2-7, the V gene TRBV7-6; the D gene is possibly TRBD1 (5 bases). V shed 5 bases and J shed 0 bases, with 14 bases lying between them. Germline V lookup: CDR1 SGHVS, CDR2 FNYEAQ. The CDR3 length is 15 residues. CDR3 bases: TGTGCCAGCAGCCTAGGCCAGGGCCTCTCCTACGAGCAGTACTTC. Its translation is CASSLGQGLSYEQYF.

The genes are TRBV18 and TRBJ2-3; TRBD2 matches 8 bases. The trim removed 3 bases at V and 1 base at J, leaving 0 bases unmatched. The CDR3 spans 14 residues. The V gene's germline CDR1 is KGHSH and CDR2 LQKENI. The CDR3 is CASSPRGGTDTQYF. The CDR3 region has the DNA TGTGCCAGCTCACCGCGGGGGGGCACAGATACGCAGTATTTT.

This rearrangement joins TRBV19 to TRBJ2-6; D perhaps matches TRBD2 (6 bases). Trimming shortened V by 4 bases and J by 0 bases, and 7 bases separated the two germline ends. The CDR3 runs 15 residues. CDR1 is LNHDA and CDR2 is SQIVND in the germline V gene (reference sequence). CDR3 amino acids: CASSSGASGANVLTF. The CDR3 coding sequence is TGTGCCAGTAGTAGCGGGGCCTCTGGGGCCAACGTCCTGACTTTC.

V usage is TRBV7-3 and J usage is TRBJ1-3, with 8 bases identical to TRBD1. The germline CDR1 and CDR2 sequences are SGHTA and FQGTGA. The CDR3 consists of 14 residues. With 6 bases clipped from V and 3 bases from J, the junction kept 4 bases outside the gene matches. The CDR3 sequence is CASSPGGFGNTIYF. The CDR3 region has the DNA TGTGCCAGCAGTCCAGGGGGCTTTGGAAACACCATATATTTT.

The CDR3 is CASSPGLAGGAYEQFF. For the CDR3, the DNA is TGTGCCAGCAGCCCCGGACTAGCGGGGGGGGCCTATGAGCAGTTCTTC. The chain uses TRBV9 and TRBJ2-1; 15 nucleotides match TRBD2. The CDR3 extends over 16 amino acids. CDR1 is SGDLS, CDR2 YYNGEE, per germline. With 4 bases clipped from V and 8 bases from J, the junction kept 7 bases outside the gene matches.

The chain couples TRBV9 to TRBJ2-3; the match to TRBD2 covers 8 bases. The V gene's germline CDR1 is SGDLS and CDR2 YYNGEE. The CDR3 runs to 16 residues. V dropped 1 base and J dropped 1; count of bases not matched to a gene: 5. CDR3 bases: TGTGCCAGCAGCGTAAGTGGCGGGGGGCGCACAGATACGCAGTATTTT. Its translation is CASSVSGGGRTDTQYF.

In DNA, the CDR3 is TGCAGTGCTAGTCCAGGGGGCTATGGCTACACCTTC. This codes for CSASPGGYGYTF. This chain connects TRBV20-1 to TRBJ1-2; 7 nucleotides align to TRBD1. The CDR3 extends over 12 amino acids. The V gene's germline CDR1 is DFQATT and CDR2 SNEGSKA (reference sequence). Trimming took 3 bases from V and 4 from J; bases not matched to a gene: 2.

The V and J genes are TRBV5-1 and TRBJ1-2; D ambiguous. Germline V lookup: CDR1 SGHRS, CDR2 YFSETQ. The length of the CDR3 is 17 residues. V dropped 0 bases and J dropped 3 bases, with 18 bases sitting between them. The CDR3 here is CASSLDPRGTRDYGYTF. Written as DNA, the CDR3 is TGCGCCAGCAGCTTGGACCCACGAGGTACCCGGGACTATGGCTACACCTTC.

The rearrangement uses TRBV6-2 or TRBV6-3 and TRBJ1-2, with TRBD1 identical over 7 bases. Germline CDR1 reads MNHEY; CDR2 reads SVGEGT. The V gene end was trimmed by 2 bases and the J gene end by 8 bases; junction bases not matched to a gene: 5. The CDR3 is made up of 13 amino acids. The CDR3 protein is CASSYKGANGYTF. The CDR3 DNA reads as TGTGCCAGCAGTTACAAGGGGGCGAACGGCTACACCTTC.